A single T cell receptor (beta chain) is shown here with its context. Its antigen is unknown. The entry originates in a study of OX40 agonist ivuxolimab in advanced cancers. Across the study: Three patients got partial responses; one had hepatocellular carcinoma and two had cutaneous melanoma. General study findings and limits: More expanded clones were found, on average, in CD8+ than in CD4+ T cells.

The repertoire was sequenced with immunoSEQ multiplex PCR; TCRdb's copy has only in-frame clones and lacks some. Of 120,000 or so clones in the sample, approximately 89% were seen once. This CDR3 is built from 12 residues. With V trimmed by 9 bases and J by 4 bases, 4 bases remained unmatched. Germline CDR1 and CDR2: ENHRY and SYGVKD. Autoimmune disease history or systemic immunosuppression was exclusionary. The input for sequencing was CD4+ or CD8+ T cells sorted from blood, taken in a trial of the OX40 agonist ivuxolimab. This sequence originates from an adult with an advanced solid tumor such as melanoma, head and neck, liver or kidney cancer. The chain combines TRBV10-3 with TRBJ2-7; TRBD1 matches 9 bases. The CDR3 is CAIQGAAYEQYF. CDR3 nucleotide sequence: TGTGCCATACAGGGGGCGGCTTACGAGCAGTACTTC.